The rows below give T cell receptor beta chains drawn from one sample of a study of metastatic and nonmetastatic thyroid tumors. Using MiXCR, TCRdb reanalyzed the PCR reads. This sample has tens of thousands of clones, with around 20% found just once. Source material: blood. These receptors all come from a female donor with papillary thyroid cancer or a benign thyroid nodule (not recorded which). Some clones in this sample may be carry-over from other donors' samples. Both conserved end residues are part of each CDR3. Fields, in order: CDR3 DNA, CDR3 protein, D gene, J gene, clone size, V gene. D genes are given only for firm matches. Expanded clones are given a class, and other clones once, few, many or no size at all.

TGTGCCAGTGGACAACTTATGAGGACTAGCGGGGTCCTCGACGAGCAGTACTTC CASGQLMRTSGVLDEQYF TRBD2 TRBJ2-7 many TRBV6-5
TGTGCCAGCAGTTTAAAATGCCTAGCGGGAGCCGTGGCCAACGTCCTGACTTTC CASSLKCLAGAVANVLTF TRBD2 TRBJ2-6 few TRBV27
TGTGCCTGGTCACAATTCGAAATGAACACTGAAGCTTTCTTT CAWSQFEMNTEAFF - TRBJ1-1 many TRBV30
TGTGCCATCAGTGAGGGGGACTCCTCCTACGAGCAGTACTTC CAISEGDSSYEQYF - TRBJ2-7 few TRBV10-3
TGCAGTGCTAGTCCACAGGGTTGGCCCTTGAACACTGAAGCTTTCTTT CSASPQGWPLNTEAFF - TRBJ1-1 many TRBV20-1
TGTGCCAGCAGACCGGGGACACTGAACACTGACGCTTTCTTT CASRPGTLNTDAFF - TRBJ1-1 - TRBV28
TGTGCCAGCAGTCGGACCAGGGAGCAGTTCTTC CASSRTREQFF - TRBJ2-1 many TRBV12-3/TRBV12-4
TGTGCCAGCTCACTCTTGGGACAGGGGGCCTCCTACGAGCAGTACTTC CASSLLGQGASYEQYF TRBD1 TRBJ2-7 - TRBV18
TGTGCCAGCAGCGTCAAGGGACTAGCCTACAATGAGCAGTTCTTC CASSVKGLAYNEQFF TRBD2 TRBJ2-1 many TRBV7-2
TGCGCCAGCAGCTCCACCGTGGGCAGTTCCTACGAGCAGTACTTC CASSSTVGSSYEQYF - TRBJ2-7 - TRBV5-1
TGTGCCAGCAGCCCAGCAGGCCCCTACGAGCAGTACTTC CASSPAGPYEQYF - TRBJ2-7 many TRBV3-1
TGTGCCAGCAGTGGACACCTCCAAGAGACCCAGTACTTC CASSGHLQETQYF - TRBJ2-5 many TRBV6-1
TGTGCCAGCAGCGACCACCCAGGGGGCTATGGCTACACCTTC CASSDHPGGYGYTF TRBD1 TRBJ1-2 once TRBV5-4
TGTGCCAGCAGTTTAGAAAGGGGGCGGGCCCGGGACACCGGCGAGCTGTTTTTT CASSLERGRARDTGELFF TRBD1 TRBJ2-2 - TRBV28
TGTGCCAGCAGCTCTACGTCCTGGACTATAGATCCTTACGAGCAGTACTTC CASSSTSWTIDPYEQYF - TRBJ2-7 - TRBV7-6
TGCAGCGGGGGAACCGGGGAGCTGTTTTTT CSGGTGELFF - TRBJ2-2 many TRBV29-1
TGTGCCAGCAGCTCGGGACTAGCGGGGTCGAACACCGGGGAGCTGTTTTTT CASSSGLAGSNTGELFF TRBD2 TRBJ2-2 - TRBV5-4
TGTGCCAGCAGCCAAGATTGGGGACAGCAGGCTGAGCAGTTCTTC CASSQDWGQQAEQFF TRBD1 TRBJ2-1 once TRBV3-1
TGTGCCAGCAGCTTTACTGGTGCCCTCAATGAGCAGTTCTTC CASSFTGALNEQFF - TRBJ2-1 many TRBV7-3
TGTTCCACCTGTGACGCAGGGGGCCGCTACACCTTC CSTCDAGGRYTF TRBD1 TRBJ1-2 - TRBV6-1
TGTGCCAGCAGTTACCCCCCCACAGTCTCAGAACATTTCTACGAGCAGTACTTC CASSYPPTVSEHFYEQYF - TRBJ2-7 medium-sized TRBV28
TGTGCAAGCTCACCGAACCGGGACAGCGGGTATGGGGCCAACGTCCTGACTTTC CASSPNRDSGYGANVLTF - TRBJ2-6 - TRBV18
TGCAGTGCCGGAGGGGGGTCCTATGGCTACACCTTC CSAGGGSYGYTF - TRBJ1-2 many TRBV20-1
TGTGCCAGCACCGAGGGACGGACGAAAAACATTCAGTACTTC CASTEGRTKNIQYF - TRBJ2-4 many TRBV28
TGTGCCAGTAGTATGGGGGCAGGGGCAGCCATTCAGTACTTC CASSMGAGAAIQYF - TRBJ2-4 many TRBV19
TGTGCCAGCACCTCGGACAGGGAGGCAGATACGCAGTATTTT CASTSDREADTQYF TRBD1 TRBJ2-3 many TRBV6-1
TGTGCCAGCAGCTTGGATGACAGGGTCCACGATGAGCAGTTCTTC CASSLDDRVHDEQFF TRBD1 TRBJ2-1 many TRBV7-9
TGTGCCAGCAGTTACCGGACTAGCGGGAGGTCAGATACGCAGTATTTT CASSYRTSGRSDTQYF TRBD2 TRBJ2-3 many TRBV6-6
TGCAGTGACAAGGGGGGACTATGGCCTAAAGAGCAGTACTTC CSDKGGLWPKEQYF - TRBJ2-7 - TRBV20-1
TGTGCCAGCAGTGACGGTAACAGGGGGACCTATGGCTACACCTTC CASSDGNRGTYGYTF TRBD1 TRBJ1-2 many TRBV6-4
TGTGCGGGGGGGATTGACAGGACAGGTATTTCCTACGAGCAGTCCTTC CAGGIDRTGISYEQSF - TRBJ2-7 - TRBV10-3
TGCAGTGCTAGAGATGGACTAGCCGACGAGCAGTACTTC CSARDGLADEQYF TRBD2 TRBJ2-7 - TRBV20-1
TGTGCCAGCAGTTTATTTTACCGGGACAGGGCGTCACGAACTAATGAAAAACTGTTTTTT CASSLFYRDRASRTNEKLFF TRBD1 TRBJ1-4 many TRBV12-3/TRBV12-4
TGTGCCAGCAGTAATCGACAGGGTTGCTACGAGCAGTACTTC CASSNRQGCYEQYF TRBD1 TRBJ2-7 - TRBV12-3/TRBV12-4
TGCAGTGCTAGAGCCGGGACAGGGGGCGGTGAGCAGTTCTTC CSARAGTGGGEQFF TRBD1 TRBJ2-1 many TRBV20-1
TGTGCCAGCAGCCAAGCCAGACGCGAGCAGTACTTC CASSQARREQYF - TRBJ2-7 many TRBV3-1
TGTGCCAGCAGCTTAGACCGTGGGGAGATGGGGTACGAGCAGTACTTC CASSLDRGEMGYEQYF - TRBJ2-7 medium-sized TRBV11-2